The next 8 T cell receptor beta chains were all read from a single sample in a study of T cell responses to AZD1222 COVID-19 vaccine. Using immunoSEQ multiplex PCR, the repertoire was profiled, and TCRdb retains in-frame clones only, with some absent. Of 160,000 or so clones in the sample, 85% to 90% were seen once. The sequencing used peripheral blood, collected on day 0 of AZD1222 vaccination. All receptors come from an adult in good health.

This chain joins TRBV2 and TRBJ2-7; TRBD2 is a possible D gene (5 bases). The CDR3 is 13 residues long. Germline lookup yields CDR1 SNHLY and CDR2 FYNNEI. Trimming took 5 bases from V and 4 from J, leaving 12 bases between them. The CDR3 sequence is CASSKTRTYEQYF. The CDR3 DNA reads as TGTGCCAGCAGTAAAACAAGGACTTACGAGCAGTACTTC.

V usage is TRBV18 and J usage is TRBJ1-4; D gene ambiguous. The CDR3 contains 16 residues. The V end was cut by 2 bases, the J end by 7 bases, with 17 bases between. CDR1 and CDR2 (germline): KGHSH, LQKENI. The CDR3 bases are TGTGCCAGCTCACCAAACCAGGCTTTAGTGGGTGAAAAACTGTTTTTT. As protein: CASSPNQALVGEKLFF.

The chain employs TRBV5-6 and TRBJ2-6; a weak D match, TRBD2 (5 bases). The germline V gene has CDR1 SGHDT and CDR2 YYEEEE. V was cut by 1 base and J by 0 bases, with 14 bases left in between. The CDR3 spans 18 residues. The DNA of the CDR3 is TGTGCCAGCAGCTTGCCCTCAGGACTTAGCTCTGGGGCCAACGTCCTGACTTTC. It yields the protein CASSLPSGLSSGANVLTF.

The V gene is TRBV30, the J gene TRBJ2-2; D is unresolved. In germline, CDR1 is GTSNPN, CDR2 SVGIG (reference sequence). Trimming removed 4 bases from V and 7 bases from J, with 10 bases in between. The CDR3 extends over 12 amino acids. The CDR3 region is CAWTVGVGELFF. As DNA, the CDR3 is TGTGCCTGGACCGTAGGCGTCGGGGAGCTGTTTTTT.

The chain is built from TRBV5-4 and TRBJ2-1; D ambiguous. This CDR3 comprises 15 residues. CDR1 SGHNT and CDR2 YYREEE come from the germline V gene (reference sequence). V was clipped by 1 base and J by 3 bases, with 11 bases between them. The CDR3: CASSLTGDFYNEQFF. In DNA form, the CDR3 reads TGTGCCAGCAGCTTGACCGGAGATTTCTACAATGAGCAGTTCTTC.

This clone has a single count. The rearrangement uses TRBV18 and TRBJ1-3; D may be TRBD1 (6 bases). V lost 3 bases, J lost 1 base, and 16 bases lay in between. The length of the CDR3 is 17 residues. CDR1 is KGHSH, CDR2 LQKENI, per germline. The CDR3: CASSPNENRVSGNTIYF. In nucleotides, the CDR3 is TGTGCCAGCTCACCGAACGAAAACAGGGTTTCTGGAAACACCATATATTTT.

The rearrangement joins TRBV10-3 to TRBJ2-1, with D possibly being TRBD2 (5 bases). V lost 0 bases and J 9 bases, leaving 12 bases between the germline ends. Germline lookup yields CDR1 ENHRY and CDR2 SYGVKD. The length of the CDR3 is 14 residues. CDR3 sequence reads: CAISESTREGEQFF. The CDR3 coding sequence is TGTGCCATCAGTGAGTCGACTCGGGAAGGTGAGCAGTTCTTC.

The chain links TRBV19 to TRBJ2-7, with D possibly being TRBD1 (5 bases). CDR1 is LNHDA and CDR2 is SQIVND in the germline V gene (reference sequence). V lost 6 bases, J lost 0 bases, and 12 bases lay in between. The length of the CDR3 is 14 residues. CDR3: CASSRTGRSYEQYF. CDR3 in DNA: TGTGCCAGTAGCCGAACAGGACGCTCCTACGAGCAGTACTTC.